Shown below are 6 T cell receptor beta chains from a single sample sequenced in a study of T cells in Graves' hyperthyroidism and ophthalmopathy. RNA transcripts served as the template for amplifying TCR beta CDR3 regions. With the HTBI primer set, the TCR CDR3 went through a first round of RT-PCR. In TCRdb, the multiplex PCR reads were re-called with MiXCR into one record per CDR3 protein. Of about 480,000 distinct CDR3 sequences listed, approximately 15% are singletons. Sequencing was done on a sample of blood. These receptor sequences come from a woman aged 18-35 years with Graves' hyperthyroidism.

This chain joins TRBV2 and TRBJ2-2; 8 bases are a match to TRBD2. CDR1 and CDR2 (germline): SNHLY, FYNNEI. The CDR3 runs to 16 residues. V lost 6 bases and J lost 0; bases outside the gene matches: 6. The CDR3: CASRTSASANTGELFF. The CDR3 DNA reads TGTGCCAGCAGGACTAGCGCTTCCGCGAACACCGGGGAGCTGTTTTTT.

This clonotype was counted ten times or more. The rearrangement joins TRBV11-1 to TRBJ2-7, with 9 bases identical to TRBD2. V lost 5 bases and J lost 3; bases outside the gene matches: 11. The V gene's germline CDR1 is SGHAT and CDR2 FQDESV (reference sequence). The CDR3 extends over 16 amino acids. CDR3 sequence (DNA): TGTGCCAGCAGCCCATCACTCGGACTAGCGAGCTACGAGCAGTACTTC. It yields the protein CASSPSLGLASYEQYF.

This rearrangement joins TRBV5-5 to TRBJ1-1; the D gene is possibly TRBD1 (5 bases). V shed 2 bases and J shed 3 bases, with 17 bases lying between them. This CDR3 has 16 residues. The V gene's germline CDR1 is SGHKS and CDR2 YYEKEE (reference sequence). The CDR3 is CASSLGIQRGDTEAFF. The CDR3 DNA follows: TGTGCCAGCAGCTTAGGTATTCAGAGAGGGGACACTGAAGCTTTCTTT.

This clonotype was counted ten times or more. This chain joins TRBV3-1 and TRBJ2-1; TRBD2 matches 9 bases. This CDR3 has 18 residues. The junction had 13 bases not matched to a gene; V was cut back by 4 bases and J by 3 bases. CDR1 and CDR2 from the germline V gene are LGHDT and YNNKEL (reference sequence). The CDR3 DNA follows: TGTGCCAGCAGCCCGCGCACCTTACTAGCGGGTGACTACAATGAGCAGTTCTTC. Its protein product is CASSPRTLLAGDYNEQFF.

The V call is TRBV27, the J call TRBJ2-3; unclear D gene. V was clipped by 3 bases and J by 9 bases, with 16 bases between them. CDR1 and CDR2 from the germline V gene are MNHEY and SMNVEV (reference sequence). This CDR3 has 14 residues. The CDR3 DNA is TGTGCCAGCAGTTTGGTAGAAAGCGTCGGGACGCAGTATTTT. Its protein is CASSLVESVGTQYF.

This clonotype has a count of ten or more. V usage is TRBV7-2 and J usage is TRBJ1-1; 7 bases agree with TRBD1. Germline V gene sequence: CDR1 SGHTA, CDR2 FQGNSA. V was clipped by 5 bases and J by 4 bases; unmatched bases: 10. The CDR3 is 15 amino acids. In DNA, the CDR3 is TGTGCCAGCAGCGTTTCAGGGGGAAGGGGCACTGAAGCTTTCTTT. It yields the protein CASSVSGGRGTEAFF.